This T cell receptor (beta chain) was obtained from a study of blood T cell repertoires in COVID-19. The data were produced by immunoSEQ multiplex PCR, yet TCRdb's version contains in-frame clones alone and is incomplete. The profile shows approximately 30,000 clones, 85% of them singletons. The CDR3 has 15 residues. The germline gives CDR1 SGHAT, CDR2 FQNNGV. Trimming took 8 bases from V and 7 from J; bases not matched to a gene: 10. This clonotype was obtained from a human donor with acute or convalescent COVID-19. The donor label of this sample is uncertain. The chain carries TRBV11-2 and TRBJ2-3; TRBD2 matches 12 bases. Source material: peripheral blood. CDR3 region: CASRPSGRAFNTQYF. The DNA for the CDR3 is TGTGCCAGCCGTCCTAGCGGGAGGGCCTTTAATACGCAGTATTTT.